This T cell receptor beta chain was retrieved from a study of cytomegalovirus exposure and HLA in healthy donors. Study-level results: According to an earlier analysis, most TCR beta V segments yielded productive rearrangements about 90% or about 30% of the time. Associated with cytomegalovirus, according to the listing, were around 170 TCR beta chains. Presence/absence comparisons presumed near-even sequencing depth among donors. Indistinguishability led to the exclusion of some V segments, TRBV6-2 and TRBV6-3 included.

PCR employed 60 Vbeta and 13 Jbeta primers. Profiling relied on immunoSEQ multiplex PCR, and the TCRdb table lists in-frame clones only, not all of them. The sample records approximately 130,000 clones, approximately 89% being singletons. Germline trimming cut 1 base from V and 7 bases from J; bases unmatched to any gene: 5. This CDR3 comprises 14 residues. In germline, CDR1 is SGHRS, CDR2 YFSETQ. With respect to this clone: Its antigen is not known.

The origin of this receptor is a woman aged 25 to 39 in good health and CMV-seropositive. The V and J genes are TRBV5-1 and TRBJ2-7; TRBD2 matches at 10 bases. The sample comprised PBMCs. The CDR3 protein is CASSLQLAGEEQYF. CDR3 in DNA: TGCGCCAGCAGCTTGCAGCTAGCGGGAGAGGAGCAGTACTTC.